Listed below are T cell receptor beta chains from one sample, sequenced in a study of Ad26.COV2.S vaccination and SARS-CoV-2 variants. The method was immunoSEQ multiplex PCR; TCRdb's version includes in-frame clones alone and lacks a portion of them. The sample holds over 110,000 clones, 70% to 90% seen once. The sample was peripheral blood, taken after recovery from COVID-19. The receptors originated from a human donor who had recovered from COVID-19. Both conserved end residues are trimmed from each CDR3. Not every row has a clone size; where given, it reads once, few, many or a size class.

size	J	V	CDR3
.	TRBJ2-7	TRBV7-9	ASTPGTGPREQY
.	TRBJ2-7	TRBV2	ASSETGQVAYEQY
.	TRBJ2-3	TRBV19	ASQLSRAGGSTDTQY
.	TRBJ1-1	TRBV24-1	ATSAGLGTEAF
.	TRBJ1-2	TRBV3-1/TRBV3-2	ASSQQWAGGYGYT
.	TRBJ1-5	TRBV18	ASSQVPDHQPQH
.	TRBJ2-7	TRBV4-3	ASSQEYPGASYEQY
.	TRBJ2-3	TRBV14	ASSQEVVVDTQY
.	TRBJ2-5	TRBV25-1	ASSDQTSGGPVGETQY
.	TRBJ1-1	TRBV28	ASIHAGTGSNEAF
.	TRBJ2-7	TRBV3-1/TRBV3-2	ASSQSLRLADSSYEQY
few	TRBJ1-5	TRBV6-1	ASSVGQGGWGGNQPQH
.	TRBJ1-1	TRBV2	ASSDRVSPSTEAF
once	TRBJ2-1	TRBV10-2	ASSGSSGGANEQF
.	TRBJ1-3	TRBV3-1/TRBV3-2	ASSQVGGNTIY
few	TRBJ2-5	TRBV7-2	ASSYKGGGETQY
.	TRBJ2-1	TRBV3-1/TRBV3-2	ASQLGGSHYNEQF
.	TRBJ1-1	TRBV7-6	ASSPLDGEAF
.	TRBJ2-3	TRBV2	ASSPTGITDTQY
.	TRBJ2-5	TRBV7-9	ASSPGRLQETQY
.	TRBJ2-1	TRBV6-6	ASSITSGGYNEQF
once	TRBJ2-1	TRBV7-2	ASMGGITPNEQF
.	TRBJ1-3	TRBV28	ATFDDRDGNTIY
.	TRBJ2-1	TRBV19	ASSRGGAAMSYNEQF
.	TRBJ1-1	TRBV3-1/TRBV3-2	ASSQVSARTVEAF
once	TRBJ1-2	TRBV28	ASSLGGGRYGYT
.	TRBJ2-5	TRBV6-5	ARATGPGETQY
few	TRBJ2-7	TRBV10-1	ASSESLQGTYEQY
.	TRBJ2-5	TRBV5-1	ASSLIYGEETQY
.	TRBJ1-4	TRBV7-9	ASSSLGDRGPNEKLF
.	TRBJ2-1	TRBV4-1	ASSQPGGAYNEQF
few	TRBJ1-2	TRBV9	ASSVASEQGAGYGYT
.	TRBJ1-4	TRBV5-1	ASSPWTATNEKLF
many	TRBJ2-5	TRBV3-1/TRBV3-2	ASSQDIGQRGQTQY
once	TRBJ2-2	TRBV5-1	ASCDPPRGSNTGELF
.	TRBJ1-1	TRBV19	ASSWGAGGTEAF
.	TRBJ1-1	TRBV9	ASSVEDSTEAF
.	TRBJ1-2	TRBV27	ASSLTGQGNGYT
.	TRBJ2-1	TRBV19	ASSELAAHNEQF
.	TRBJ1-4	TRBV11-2	ASTLDTGDKLF
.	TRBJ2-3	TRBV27	ASSMGPAGDTQY
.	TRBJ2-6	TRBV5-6	ASSFGTVWTGANVLT
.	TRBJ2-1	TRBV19	ASSITGTYNEQF
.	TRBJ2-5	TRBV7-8	ASSQGLTGRETQY
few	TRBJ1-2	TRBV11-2	ASSSDGGIDGYT
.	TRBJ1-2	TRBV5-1	ASSLAGFGYT
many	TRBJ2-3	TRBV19	ASSSGVRTDTQY
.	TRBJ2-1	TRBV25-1	ASSESVDEQF
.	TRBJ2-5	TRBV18	ASSPRVAGSGETQY
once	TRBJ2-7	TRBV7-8	ASSLVRGLSYEQY
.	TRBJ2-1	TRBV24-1	ATNNRLDGNEQF
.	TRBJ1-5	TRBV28	ASRDTRYSNQPQH
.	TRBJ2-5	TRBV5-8	ASRLGEGETQY
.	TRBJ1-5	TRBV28	ASSPGTGLQPQH
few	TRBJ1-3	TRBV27	ASSRDRGNTIY